The T cell receptor (beta chain) described here comes from a study of CD8+CD57+ T cells in acquired aplastic anemia. Genomic DNA constituted the template upon which TCR beta VDJ and CDR3 profiling was performed. A single record per CDR3 protein comes from TCRdb applying MiXCR to the reads. There are a few hundred thousand distinct CDR3 sequences in the sample; about a third occur only once, and less than 0.85% lies in the top ten. All sequencing subjects had displayed CD8+CD57+ cell expansion on flow cytometry. V gave up 1 base and J gave up 10 bases, with 11 bases separating them. The CDR3 consists of 12 residues. The germline CDR1 and CDR2 sequences are DFQATT and SNEGSKA (reference sequence).

The source of this sequence is a human donor with aplastic anemia. V usage is TRBV20-1 and J usage is TRBJ2-1; a possible D gene is TRBD2 (6 bases). The sample consisted of sorted CD4+, CD8+, or CD8+CD57+ T cells (not recorded which) from PBMCs. The CDR3 DNA reads as TGCAGTGCTAGAGTCGGGGGTGGGGAGCAGTTCTTC. This gives the protein CSARVGGGEQFF.